These 21 T cell receptor beta chains were sequenced from one sample in a study of CD8 T cells in Susac syndrome. Random hexamers primed reverse transcription of about 0.5 to 1 ug RNA. MiXCR was run by TCRdb on the immunoSEQ multiplex PCR reads, yielding one entry per CDR3 protein. Of roughly 200,000 distinct CDR3 sequences detected, about 95% appear once; the ten largest clones hold about 0.1%. Sequencing was performed on CD4+ T cells from PBMCs. These receptors came from a human donor in good health.

J is TRBJ1-5 and V is TRBV30, with a tentative D call TRBD1 (5 bases). V gave up 1 base and J gave up 7 bases, with 11 bases separating them. The CDR3 consists of 13 residues. The germline V gene has CDR1 GTSNPN and CDR2 SVGIG (reference sequence). The CDR3 loop reads CAWSGQGSQPQHF. The CDR3 coding sequence is TGTGCCTGGAGTGGGCAGGGCAGCCAGCCCCAGCATTTT.

The chain couples TRBV29-1 to TRBJ1-1, with D perhaps matching TRBD1 (5 bases). Germline CDR1 reads SQVTM; CDR2 reads ANQGSEA. This CDR3 has 13 amino acids. V gave up 3 bases and J gave up 5 bases, with 13 bases separating them. CDR3 sequence: CSVELQAGTEAFF. CDR3 nucleotide sequence: TGCAGCGTTGAGTTACAGGCAGGGACTGAAGCTTTCTTT.

The chain uses TRBV6-5 and TRBJ2-3, with 10 positions matching TRBD2. V shed 0 bases, J shed 0 bases, and the junction held 12 bases outside the gene matches. Germline V gene lookup returns CDR1 MNHEY and CDR2 SVGAGI. The CDR3 length is 20 residues. DNA of the CDR3: TGTGCCAGCAGTTACTCCCTATTTTCGACTAGCGGGTACAGCACAGATACGCAGTATTTT. As protein: CASSYSLFSTSGYSTDTQYF.

The V call is TRBV29-1, the J call TRBJ2-3; maybe TRBD2 (5 bases). CDR1 and CDR2 (germline): SQVTM, ANQGSEA. This CDR3 spans 13 amino acids. V lost 6 bases and J 2 bases, leaving 12 bases between the germline ends. The CDR3 coding sequence is TGCAGCGTCCTAAGCGGAGCCACAGATACGCAGTATTTT. Translation gives CSVLSGATDTQYF.

The chain joins TRBV3-1 to TRBJ2-1; unclear D gene. Germline CDR1 reads LGHDT; CDR2 reads YNNKEL (reference sequence). Trimming took 2 bases from V and 9 from J, leaving 14 bases between them. CDR3 length: 14 amino acids. The CDR3 sequence is CASSQQPSLGEQFF. The CDR3 nucleotides are TGTGCCAGCAGCCAACAACCCTCGTTAGGTGAGCAGTTCTTC.

The table lists this clonotype with a count of one. The V call is TRBV27, the J call TRBJ1-4; 10 bases agree with TRBD1. Germline CDR1 is MNHEY and CDR2 is SMNVEV (reference sequence). The length of the CDR3 is 14 residues. V lost 8 bases and J lost 7; bases outside the gene matches: 7. The DNA for the CDR3 is TGTGCCAGCGCTCGACAGGGGGCCCGTGAAAAACTGTTTTTT. Translated: CASARQGAREKLFF.

The chain has TRBV6-5 and TRBJ2-3; no clear D gene. V dropped 6 bases and J dropped 3 bases, with 10 bases sitting between them. CDR1 and CDR2 (germline): MNHEY, SVGAGI. The CDR3 length is 13 residues. The CDR3 protein is CASSYAHTDTQYF. CDR3 DNA sequence: TGTGCCAGCAGCTACGCCCATACAGATACGCAGTATTTT.

V and J are TRBV20-1 and TRBJ2-7, with 8 bases that match TRBD1. CDR3 length equals 11 residues. Trimming took 5 bases from V and 9 from J; bases not matched to a gene: 6. The germline CDR1 and CDR2 sequences are DFQATT and SNEGSKA (reference sequence). CDR3 loop: CSAPDRAVQYF. CDR3 nucleotides: TGCAGTGCTCCGGACAGGGCTGTGCAGTACTTC.

The V gene is TRBV11-2, the J gene TRBJ2-5; D remains unclear. Germline CDR1 is SGHAT and CDR2 is FQNNGV. The ends were cut back, 3 bases at V and 0 bases at J, with 8 bases in the middle. The CDR3 consists of 14 residues. The CDR3 region has the DNA TGTGCCAGCAGCTTGTCCGTGAACCAAGAGACCCAGTACTTC. Amino acids: CASSLSVNQETQYF.

The rearrangement joins TRBV12-3 or TRBV12-4 to TRBJ2-5; D may match TRBD1 or TRBD2 (5 bases each). CDR3 size: 14 residues. Trimming took 5 bases from V and 0 from J, leaving 10 bases between them. The CDR3 spells CASSTREHQETQYF. CDR3 in DNA: TGTGCCAGCAGTACCAGGGAGCACCAAGAGACCCAGTACTTC.

The CDR3 DNA is TGCAGCGTTGGATATAACTATGGCTACACCTTC. Amino acid sequence: CSVGYNYGYTF. The rearrangement links TRBV29-1 to TRBJ1-2; no definite D call. The germline V and J ends were trimmed by 4 bases and 1 base, with 4 bases remaining between them. The CDR3 spans 11 residues. CDR1 SQVTM and CDR2 ANQGSEA come from the germline V gene.

The chain links TRBV3-1 to TRBJ2-3, with 7 bases fitting TRBD1. The V gene's germline CDR1 is LGHDT and CDR2 YNNKEL (reference sequence). The trim removed 5 bases at V and 3 bases at J, leaving 5 bases unmatched. The CDR3 is 14 residues long. The CDR3 bases are TGTGCCAGCAGCAGACGGACAGGTACAGATACGCAGTATTTT. Amino acid sequence: CASSRRTGTDTQYF.

The CDR3 protein is CASGTSGPYEQYV. Written as DNA, the CDR3 is TGTGCCAGCGGGACTAGCGGCCCCTACGAGCAGTACGTC. The chain links TRBV12-3 or TRBV12-4 to TRBJ2-7; 11 bases match TRBD2. The CDR3 covers 13 residues. The V segment lost 8 bases and the J segment 2 bases; nucleotides outside the gene matches: 2.

The chain uses TRBV20-1 and TRBJ2-1; no clear D gene. The CDR3 extends over 11 amino acids. Trimming took 6 bases from V and 1 from J, leaving 4 bases between them. Germline V gene sequence: CDR1 DFQATT, CDR2 SNEGSKA (reference sequence). The CDR3 loop reads CSADSYNEQFF. As DNA, the CDR3 is TGCAGTGCCGATTCCTACAATGAGCAGTTCTTC.

This clonotype was detected once. CDR3 residues: CAWSPGQYSNQPQHF. The CDR3 DNA is TGTGCCTGGAGCCCCGGACAGTATAGCAATCAGCCCCAGCATTTT. The chain carries TRBV30 and TRBJ1-5; D is perhaps TRBD1 (6 bases). V lost 3 bases and J lost 0, with 12 bases in between. Germline CDR1 and CDR2: GTSNPN and SVGIG (reference sequence). This CDR3 comprises 15 residues.

This clonotype is a singleton in its sample. The chain recombines TRBV6-5 with TRBJ2-5, with D possibly matching TRBD1 (5 bases). This CDR3 spans 14 amino acids. CDR1 and CDR2 (germline): MNHEY, SVGAGI. The ends were cut back, 5 bases at V and 2 bases at J, with 12 bases in the middle. The chain's CDR3 is CASSHPDRQETQYF. For the CDR3, the DNA is TGTGCCAGCAGTCACCCCGACAGACAAGAGACCCAGTACTTC.

This sequence joins TRBV29-1 and TRBJ1-2; 8 bases are a match to TRBD1. This CDR3 has 11 residues. V dropped 5 bases and J dropped 7; count of bases not matched to a gene: 3. Germline V gives CDR1 SQVTM, CDR2 ANQGSEA. CDR3 in amino acids: CSVWDRLGYTF. For the CDR3, the DNA is TGCAGCGTTTGGGACAGGCTTGGCTACACCTTC. Together with reference TRBV29-1 and TRBJ1-2, the CDR3 gives the full variable domain: SAVISQKPSRDICQRGTSLTIQCQVDSQVTMMFWYRQQPGQSLTLIATANQGSEATYESGFVIDKFPISRPNLTFSTLTVSNMSPEDSSIYLCSVWDRLGYTFGSGTRLTVV.

The chain couples TRBV20-1 to TRBJ1-2; D not certain. The CDR3 length is 15 residues. Germline CDR1 reads DFQATT; CDR2 reads SNEGSKA (reference sequence). Trimming removed 7 bases from V and 4 bases from J, with 22 bases in between. CDR3 sequence (DNA): TGCAGTGTGGTCGCGGGTATGGGCAGTGGCTATGGCTACACCTTC. It encodes CSVVAGMGSGYGYTF.

The V and J genes are TRBV29-1 and TRBJ2-7; tentative D call: TRBD2 (5 bases). Trimming stripped 7 bases from V and 4 bases from J, with 14 bases between. The CDR3 consists of 12 residues. From germline, CDR1 is SQVTM and CDR2 ANQGSEA. The chain's CDR3 is CSAEGDSYEQYF. CDR3 sequence (DNA): TGCAGCGCCGAGGGTGACTCATACGAGCAGTACTTC.

The gene calls are TRBV20-1 and TRBJ1-1; 10 bases fit TRBD1. CDR3 size: 14 residues. Germline CDR1 reads DFQATT; CDR2 reads SNEGSKA (reference sequence). V dropped 7 bases and J dropped 1; count of bases not matched to a gene: 6. The CDR3 loop is CSGATGGANTEAFF. The CDR3 coding sequence is TGCAGTGGCGCGACAGGGGGCGCGAACACTGAAGCTTTCTTT.

CDR3 DNA: TGTGCCTGGAGTCCCGGGACGGAGGAAGGCTACACCTTC. Encoded protein: CAWSPGTEEGYTF. The chain has TRBV30 and TRBJ1-2; possibly TRBD1 for D (5 bases). This CDR3 comprises 13 residues. Germline V lookup: CDR1 GTSNPN, CDR2 SVGIG (reference sequence). Trimming took off 2 bases at V and 8 bases at J, with 15 bases between the two ends.